This T cell receptor (beta chain) was retrieved from a study of blood T cell repertoires in COVID-19. Across the whole study: Acute and convalescent COVID-19 samples came from the United States, Italy and Spain. From T cells, B-cell-depleted T cells, or PBMCs came the material, which was cDNA or gDNA.

A few counts support this clone. Original processing methods: For nucleated cells, counts were estimated from reference gene primer amplification. Sequencing used immunoSEQ multiplex PCR; TCRdb keeps in-frame clones, though not all of them. V, J and clone size derive from that table, while D and trimming were established from the DNA sequence. The table lists a few hundred thousand clones, about nine tenths of them singletons. Patients in Seattle were enrolled during active infection, then followed longitudinally. In germline, CDR1 is LGHDT, CDR2 YNNKEL (reference sequence). CDR3 length equals 12 residues. V was pared by 5 bases and J by 4 bases, with 8 bases between.

This TCR came from a woman aged 25-40 years with COVID-19, enrolled during active disease. The J gene is TRBJ1-2, the V gene TRBV3-1 (or the pseudogene TRBV3-2); perhaps TRBD1 as D (5 bases). The sample was peripheral blood. The CDR3 sequence: CASSGDSYGYTF. The CDR3 DNA is TGTGCCAGCAGCGGTGACAGCTATGGCTACACCTTC.